One sample yielded the 5 T cell receptor beta chains listed below, sequenced in a study of blood T cell repertoires in COVID-19. Data came from immunoSEQ multiplex PCR; TCRdb stores just in-frame clones and leaves some out. The sample contains approximately 140,000 clones, about 86% of which appear only once. Sequencing input: peripheral blood. Receptors were obtained from a woman aged 55-75 years with acute or convalescent COVID-19.

The V gene is TRBV9, the J gene TRBJ1-6; TRBD1 matches at 10 bases. The length of the CDR3 is 18 residues. Per germline, CDR1 SGDLS and CDR2 YYNGEE. Trimming cost V 4 bases and J 7 bases; bases outside gene matches: 14. CDR3 sequence reads: CASSRLTGDRGQNSPLHF. The CDR3 DNA follows: TGTGCCAGCAGCCGCTTAACAGGGGACAGGGGACAAAATTCACCCCTCCACTTT.

The chain uses TRBV10-3 and TRBJ2-3; tentative D call: TRBD2 (6 bases). The CDR3 is 14 amino acids. V lost 6 bases, J lost 6 bases, and 16 bases lay in between. CDR1 and CDR2 (germline): ENHRY, SYGVKD. The CDR3 here is CAISPKEGTDTQYF. The CDR3 coding sequence is TGTGCCATCAGCCCGAAGGAGGGAACCGATACGCAGTATTTT.

The chain recombines TRBV24-1 with TRBJ1-2; D is undetermined. Per the germline V gene, CDR1 is KGHDR and CDR2 is SFDVKD. The CDR3 runs 14 residues. Trimming left V 0 bases short and J 2 bases short, with 6 bases between. The CDR3 sequence: CATSDLWQNYGYTF. CDR3 sequence (DNA): TGTGCCACCAGTGATTTGTGGCAGAACTATGGCTACACCTTC.

V is TRBV3-1 (or the pseudogene TRBV3-2) and J is TRBJ1-5; D is undetermined. This CDR3 has 12 residues. V was shortened by 1 base and J by 6 bases, with 4 bases between the two germline ends. Germline loops: CDR1 LGHDT, CDR2 YNNKEL (reference sequence). CDR3 amino acids: CASSQGSQPQHF. In DNA, the CDR3 is TGTGCCAGCAGCCAAGGCAGTCAGCCCCAGCATTTT.

V usage is TRBV4-1 and J usage is TRBJ1-5; D possibly corresponds to TRBD1 (5 bases). Deletions cut 1 base from V and 3 bases from J, with 13 bases between. CDR1 is MGHRA and CDR2 is YSYEKL in the germline V gene. The CDR3 is made up of 16 amino acids. The CDR3, as DNA: TGCGCCAGCAGCCAAGCCCGGGGGGTTGACAATCAGCCCCAGCATTTT. Protein: CASSQARGVDNQPQHF.